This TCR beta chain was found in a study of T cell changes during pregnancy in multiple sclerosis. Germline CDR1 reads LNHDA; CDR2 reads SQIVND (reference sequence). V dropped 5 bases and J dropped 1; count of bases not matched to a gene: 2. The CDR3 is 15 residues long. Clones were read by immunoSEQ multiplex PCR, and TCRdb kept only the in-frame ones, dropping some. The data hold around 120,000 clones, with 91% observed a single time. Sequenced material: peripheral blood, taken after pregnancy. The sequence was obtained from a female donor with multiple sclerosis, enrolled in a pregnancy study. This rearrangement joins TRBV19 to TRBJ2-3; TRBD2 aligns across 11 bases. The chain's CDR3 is CASSLTSGGTDTQYF. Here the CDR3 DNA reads TGTGCCAGTAGTTTGACTAGCGGGGGCACAGATACGCAGTATTTT.